Reported below is one T cell receptor beta chain. Its antigen is not known. The CDR3 spans 18 residues. Germline CDR1 and CDR2: MNHEY and SMNVEV (reference sequence). Between the trimmed V and J ends, which lost 4 bases and 4 bases, there was a span of 25 bases. This specimen belongs to a study of identical twins. Healthy Caucasians were all of the donors. Overall study results and limits: It was possible that invariant MAIT and iNKT cells partly confounded the zero-insertion analyses. Beta clonotypes that were abundant in cord blood contained fewer insertions, a pattern absent from memory repertoires.

A universal primer binding site was introduced by template switching. The final cDNA contained unique molecular identifiers. TCRdb independently ran MiXCR on the 5' RACE reads; one entry per CDR3 protein. The sample shows 1.5 million or so distinct CDR3 sequences, less than 40% of them seen only once. This chain links TRBV27 with TRBJ1-1, with TRBD1 as a possible D gene (6 bases). The specimen sequenced was cord blood. The receptor was derived from a newborn girl in good health. The CDR3 DNA reads TGTGCCAGCAGTTCCCTACAGGGTTGGGGTCTATGGAGCACTGAAGCTTTCTTT. Its protein product is CASSSLQGWGLWSTEAFF.